The 31 T cell receptor beta chains below all came from one sample that was sequenced in a study of blood T cells in healthy people across ages. A sample-barcoded 5' primer and a J-beta primer mix were used in a second PCR of roughly 7 to 12 cycles. TCRdb reanalysed the 5' RACE reads using MiXCR and keeps one entry per CDR3 protein. The table lists over 950,000 distinct CDR3 sequences, just over 50% of them singletons. Sequencing used blood. Source of these receptors: a woman aged 55 to 70 in good health.

The chain uses TRBV29-1 and TRBJ2-5, with D uncertain. This CDR3 comprises 12 residues. Germline V CDR1 and CDR2: SQVTM, ANQGSEA. Trimming cost V 6 bases and J 2 bases, with 10 bases left between them. The CDR3 DNA is TGCAGCGTGGGCGCGCAGCAAGAGACCCAGTACTTC. Translating it yields CSVGAQQETQYF. The variable domain in full, with the rest retrieved from reference TRBV29-1 and TRBJ2-5, is SAVISQKPSRDICQRGTSLTIQCQVDSQVTMMFWYRQQPGQSLTLIATANQGSEATYESGFVIDKFPISRPNLTFSTLTVSNMSPEDSSIYLCSVGAQQETQYFGPGTRLLVL.

The V and J genes are TRBV20-1 and TRBJ2-7; TRBD2 matches 11 bases. This CDR3 contains 19 residues. Trimming took 3 bases from V and 3 from J; bases not matched to a gene: 19. Germline V gene sequence: CDR1 DFQATT, CDR2 SNEGSKA (reference sequence). The CDR3 spells CSARASVTSGALFSYEQYF. Written as DNA, the CDR3 is TGCAGTGCTAGGGCTTCGGTGACTAGCGGGGCGCTATTCAGCTACGAGCAGTACTTC.

This chain uses TRBV9 with TRBJ2-1; D remains ambiguous. Germline V gives CDR1 SGDLS, CDR2 YYNGEE. This CDR3 contains 15 residues. V was shortened by 3 bases and J by 6 bases, with 16 bases between the two germline ends. CDR3 in DNA: TGTGCCAGCAGCGGATCAGTCTTAAGACTCAATGAGCAGTTCTTC. Translated, it gives CASSGSVLRLNEQFF.

The chain is built from TRBV6-5 and TRBJ2-7; possibly TRBD1 for D (5 bases). V lost 7 bases, J lost 3 bases, and 13 bases lay in between. The CDR3 spans 13 residues. Germline lookup yields CDR1 MNHEY and CDR2 SVGAGI. The CDR3 DNA reads TGTGCCAGCAAAAGGGGCGAGATCTACGAGCAGTACTTC. Its protein product is CASKRGEIYEQYF.

In its sample, this clonotype was seen a few times. The J gene is TRBJ2-7, the V gene TRBV5-1; a possible D gene is TRBD1 (5 bases). This CDR3 has 13 residues. The germline V gene has CDR1 SGHRS and CDR2 YFSETQ. V was shortened by 3 bases and J by 3 bases, with 10 bases between the two germline ends. This CDR3 is CASSSTQGYEQYF. CDR3 bases: TGCGCCAGCAGCTCGACGCAGGGCTACGAGCAGTACTTC.

The genes are TRBV6-2 or TRBV6-3 and TRBJ1-5; D is undetermined. V lost 2 bases, J lost 6 bases, and 8 bases lay in between. Germline V lookup: CDR1 MNHEY, CDR2 SVGEGT. The CDR3 is made up of 13 amino acids. CDR3 protein: CASSYRVVQPQHF. DNA for the CDR3: TGTGCCAGCAGTTACCGGGTAGTTCAGCCCCAGCATTTT.

The V gene is TRBV12-3 or TRBV12-4, the J gene TRBJ2-7; 9 bases line up with TRBD2. Matching the DNA end better, TRBJ2-4 makes the J call doubtful. The CDR3 extends over 14 amino acids. The CDR3 region is CASSLTSGINIQYF. In DNA form, the CDR3 reads TGTGCCAGCAGTCTGACTAGCGGAATAAACATTCAGTACTTC.

This rearrangement joins TRBV6-6 to TRBJ2-5; 10 nucleotides align to TRBD1. Germline CDR1 MNHNY, CDR2 SVGAGI (reference sequence). The CDR3 loop spans 15 amino acids. The junction had 5 bases not matched to a gene; V was cut back by 2 bases and J by 5 bases. In nucleotides, the CDR3 is TGTGCCAGCAGTTACGGCCGGGACAGGGGCGAGACCCAGTACTTC. Amino acid sequence: CASSYGRDRGETQYF.

The gene calls are TRBV16 and TRBJ1-1; 9 bases match TRBD1. CDR3 size: 14 residues. The germline V gene has CDR1 KGHSY and CDR2 FQNENV. V shed 3 bases and J 4 bases; nucleotides not matched to a gene: 3. CDR3 in amino acids: CASSQLDRGTEAFF. The DNA of the CDR3 is TGTGCCAGCAGCCAGCTGGACAGGGGCACTGAAGCTTTCTTT.

The chain links TRBV12-3 or TRBV12-4 to TRBJ2-3; TRBD2 matches at 10 bases. Trimming at V came to 6 bases and at J to 5 bases, leaving 14 bases not matched to a gene. The CDR3 length is 17 residues. In DNA, the CDR3 is TGTGCCAGCAGCATAATGTCCCTAGCGGGAGCTAGAGATACGCAGTATTTT. Its protein product is CASSIMSLAGARDTQYF.

This clonotype was observed a handful of times. V usage is TRBV6-6 and J usage is TRBJ2-6; 7 bases align to TRBD1. The CDR3 consists of 14 residues. V lost 8 bases, J lost 1 base, and 2 bases stayed unmatched. Germline CDR1 is MNHNY and CDR2 is SVGAGI (reference sequence). This CDR3 is CASEGASGANVLTF. DNA of the CDR3: TGTGCCAGCGAGGGGGCTTCTGGGGCCAACGTCCTGACTTTC.

The rearrangement links TRBV5-1 to TRBJ2-7; perhaps D is TRBD1 or TRBD2 (5 bases each). The DNA matches TRBJ2-5 better at its end, which makes the J call doubtful. The CDR3 sequence is 15 residues long. The germline CDR1 and CDR2 sequences are SGHRS and YFSETQ. CDR3 loop: CASSMGVSRLETQYF. In DNA, the CDR3 is TGCGCCAGCAGCATGGGGGTATCCCGACTGGAGACCCAGTACTTC.

This clonotype was counted between two and nine times. The chain employs TRBV7-2 and TRBJ2-5, with D unclear. The J call may be in error: the DNA end matches TRBJ2-7 better. Germline loops: CDR1 SGHTA, CDR2 FQGNSA. The CDR3 is made up of 14 amino acids. The DNA for the CDR3 is TGTGCCAGCAGCTTAGGGGCAACGATCTACGAGCAGTACTTC. As protein: CASSLGATIYEQYF.

The chain uses TRBV6-5 and TRBJ2-3, with TRBD2 identical over 9 bases. The CDR3 runs 16 residues. Losses at the gene ends were 0 bases for V and 4 bases for J; bases not matched to a gene: 5. Germline-derived CDR1 and CDR2 are MNHEY and SVGAGI. The CDR3 here is CASSYSPSGIADTQYF. DNA for the CDR3: TGTGCCAGCAGTTACTCCCCTAGCGGGATTGCAGATACGCAGTATTTT.

This rearrangement joins TRBV6-2 or TRBV6-3 to TRBJ2-5, with 8 positions matching TRBD2. V shed 6 bases and J 5 bases; nucleotides not matched to a gene: 14. The germline V gene has CDR1 MNHEY and CDR2 SVGEGT. This CDR3 has 16 amino acids. The CDR3 region is CASRVGREGLYETQYF. In DNA form, the CDR3 reads TGTGCCAGCAGGGTCGGGAGGGAGGGCCTTTACGAGACCCAGTACTTC.

This clonotype came up a few times. The V call is TRBV4-3, the J call TRBJ1-1; D gene ambiguous. The CDR3 consists of 13 residues. The germline CDR1 and CDR2 sequences are LGHNA and YSLEER. Trimming removed 2 bases at V and 1 base at J, with 5 bases between. The CDR3 DNA follows: TGCGCCAGCAGCCAAAATAAGAACACTGAAGCTTTCTTT. As protein: CASSQNKNTEAFF.

This clonotype was counted once. The chain links TRBV7-9 to TRBJ2-2; 7 nucleotides line up with TRBD2. The CDR3 has 15 residues. V gave up 6 bases and J gave up 0 bases; unmatched junction bases: 4. Germline V gene data show CDR1 as SEHNR and CDR2 as FQNEAQ (reference sequence). CDR3 in amino acids: CASRSGLANTGELFF. The CDR3 DNA reads as TGTGCCAGCAGAAGCGGACTAGCGAACACCGGGGAGCTGTTTTTT.

The chain employs TRBV6-6 and TRBJ2-7; 8 bases are a match to TRBD1. Germline V gene data show CDR1 as MNHNY and CDR2 as SVGAGI (reference sequence). V gave up 10 bases and J gave up 1 base; unmatched junction bases: 15. CDR3 size: 16 residues. The CDR3 DNA sequence: TGTGCCACCAACTACCGGGCCACAGGGGGGTCCTACGAGCAGTACTTC. Translated: CATNYRATGGSYEQYF.

This clonotype was seen a few times. The V and J genes are TRBV6-2 or TRBV6-3 and TRBJ2-3; maybe TRBD2 (6 bases). V dropped 0 bases and J dropped 4 bases, with 20 bases sitting between them. CDR3 length equals 18 residues. The germline V gene has CDR1 MNHEY and CDR2 SVGEGT. The CDR3 reads CASSYSRERVEMADTQYF. The CDR3 nucleotides read TGTGCCAGCAGTTACTCGAGAGAGCGGGTAGAGATGGCAGATACGCAGTATTTT.

The rearrangement links TRBV30 to TRBJ2-5; a weak D match, TRBD1 (6 bases). V was trimmed by 0 bases and J by 11 bases, leaving 16 bases between them. Germline CDR1 reads GTSNPN; CDR2 reads SVGIG (reference sequence). This CDR3 region has 13 residues. The CDR3 bases are TGTGCCTGGAGTGTAGGGGGAACAGCGGTGCAGTACTTC. Translation gives CAWSVGGTAVQYF.

The chain uses TRBV20-1 and TRBJ2-2, with 7 bases matching TRBD2. The CDR3 runs 17 residues. Germline CDR1 and CDR2: DFQATT and SNEGSKA (reference sequence). V gave up 0 bases and J gave up 4 bases; unmatched junction bases: 11. The CDR3, as DNA: TGCAGTGCTAGAGATTTGGAGGGAGGGCCTTCCACCGGGGAGCTGTTTTTT. It yields the protein CSARDLEGGPSTGELFF.

The chain uses TRBV7-2 and TRBJ2-1, with D perhaps TRBD1 (5 bases). CDR1 and CDR2 (germline): SGHTA, FQGNSA. The CDR3 consists of 16 residues. Trimming pared 0 bases from V and 5 bases from J, leaving 14 bases between. CDR3 loop: CASSLAVWGRNNEQFF. CDR3 DNA: TGTGCCAGCAGCTTAGCCGTGTGGGGCCGAAACAATGAGCAGTTCTTC.

The sample holds many counts of this clonotype. The chain has TRBV7-2 and TRBJ2-5; the match to TRBD2 covers 9 bases. Germline V CDR1 and CDR2: SGHTA, FQGNSA. Trimming at V came to 1 base and at J to 2 bases, leaving 5 bases not matched to a gene. The CDR3 length is 16 residues. The CDR3: CASSLGSSGKQETQYF. CDR3 coding DNA: TGTGCCAGCAGCTTAGGTTCTAGCGGGAAGCAAGAGACCCAGTACTTC.

The chain couples TRBV10-3 to TRBJ2-1; D unresolved. Germline V gene sequence: CDR1 ENHRY, CDR2 SYGVKD. CDR3 length: 15 residues. Trimming pared 8 bases from V and 4 bases from J, leaving 18 bases between. The CDR3 region has the DNA TGTGCCATCTTAAATAGGGATTTGGGTTACAATGAGCAGTTCTTC. Translation gives CAILNRDLGYNEQFF.

The rearrangement links TRBV15 to TRBJ2-5; D may match TRBD1 or TRBD2 (5 bases each). The CDR3 consists of 14 residues. Between the trimmed V and J ends, which lost 1 base and 6 bases, there was a span of 12 bases. Germline V gene lookup returns CDR1 LNHNV and CDR2 YYDKDF (reference sequence). The DNA for the CDR3 is TGTGCCACCAGCAGAGGAGGGGACCAGAAGACCCAGTACTTC. Protein sequence: CATSRGGDQKTQYF.

The rearrangement links TRBV7-2 to TRBJ1-5, with a possible D match to TRBD1 (6 bases). Trimming took off 2 bases at V and 4 bases at J, with 12 bases between the two ends. The CDR3 loop spans 15 amino acids. Germline CDR1 and CDR2: SGHTA and FQGNSA. The CDR3 region is CASSLRGAGNQPQHF. CDR3 sequence (DNA): TGTGCCAGCAGCTTAAGGGGGGCAGGGAATCAGCCCCAGCATTTT.

This clonotype showed up just once. The V call is TRBV6-1, the J call TRBJ2-7, with D possibly matching TRBD2 (5 bases). V was clipped by 6 bases and J by 4 bases, with 19 bases between them. The CDR3 extends over 15 amino acids. Germline loops: CDR1 MNHNS, CDR2 SASEGT. The CDR3 DNA reads as TGTGCCAGCAGCAGTTTCAGCGGTCCTGGTTACGAGCAGTACTTC. It is translated as CASSSFSGPGYEQYF.

This clonotype was observed a handful of times. CDR3 loop: CASSLLQGRGQGEQYF. CDR3 nucleotide sequence: TGTGCCAGCAGCCTCCTGCAGGGCAGGGGCCAAGGGGAGCAGTACTTC. This sequence joins TRBV3-1 and TRBJ2-7, with a possible D match to TRBD1 (6 bases). V was shortened by 4 bases and J by 7 bases, with 23 bases between the two germline ends. The CDR3 spans 16 residues. Germline V CDR1 and CDR2: LGHDT, YNNKEL (reference sequence).

The rearrangement uses TRBV5-1 and TRBJ2-3, with 13 bases aligning to TRBD2. The germline V gene has CDR1 SGHRS and CDR2 YFSETQ. The CDR3 has 17 residues. V gave up 4 bases and J gave up 2 bases; unmatched junction bases: 7. CDR3 in DNA: TGCGCCAGCAGCACGGGACTAGCGGGACCTTTCACAGATACGCAGTATTTT. Its translation: CASSTGLAGPFTDTQYF.

The chain joins TRBV12-3 or TRBV12-4 to TRBJ2-1; D remains ambiguous. The V end was cut by 7 bases, the J end by 10 bases, with 14 bases between. The CDR3 contains 12 residues. CDR3 in amino acids: CASTVGRREQFF. As DNA, the CDR3 is TGTGCCAGCACGGTAGGACGCAGGGAGCAGTTCTTC.

V usage is TRBV6-6 and J usage is TRBJ2-5, with 7 bases lining up with TRBD1. Germline CDR1 MNHNY, CDR2 SVGAGI (reference sequence). With V trimmed by 2 bases and J by 4 bases, 4 bases remained unmatched. CDR3 length: 14 residues. CDR3 coding DNA: TGTGCCAGCAGTTACCAGGGGGAGCGAGAGACCCAGTACTTC. Protein sequence: CASSYQGERETQYF.